What follows is one T cell receptor (beta chain) and its context. Its antigen is not known. The authors reverse transcribed all of the isolated RNA, so sequencing captured expressed TCRB transcripts. This table comes from immunoSEQ multiplex PCR, and its TCRdb copy is limited to in-frame clones, with some not included. Seen here are under 400,000 clones, 12% to 15% observed once, and the top ten hold about 6.6%. Each sorted fraction was over 95% pure. The CDR3 has 12 amino acids. V lost 3 bases, J lost 4 bases, and 7 bases lay in between. Germline-derived CDR1 and CDR2 are MNHEY and SMNVEV (reference sequence). These data are taken from a study of beta chain features in type 1 diabetes. Overall study context: Regarding age, gender and cell yields, patients proved similar to healthy donors. Findings and caveats of the study: The question left open here concerned HLA type influencing TCRB rearrangement.

The clonotype comes from a man aged 30 to 45 in good health. The rearrangement joins TRBV27 to TRBJ2-7; D gene ambiguous. The sample consisted of central memory CD4+ T cells from blood. CDR3 in amino acids: CASSFWGYEQYF. The CDR3 DNA follows: TGTGCCAGCAGTTTTTGGGGTTACGAGCAGTACTTC.